This T cell receptor beta chain was documented in a study of regulatory T cells in long-lasting Graves disease (dated by TCRdb to the early 2020s). Concerning the study at large: Persistent Graves' disease was defined as persistently positive TSH receptor autoantibodies together with antithyroid drug treatment for over 5 years. Patients with persistent Graves' disease were compared with patients with newly diagnosed Graves' disease using TCR sequencing and RNA sequencing of peripheral blood. The study took place in China and was registered as a clinical trial. A total of around 35 samples underwent TCR sequencing: around 13 from persistent and around 20 from newly diagnosed Graves' disease patients. In the clinical cohort, patients with persistent Graves' disease had used antithyroid drugs for an average of about 10.3 years. Broad study findings and their caveats: TRBV28, TRBJ1-2 and TRBJ2-5 were preferentially used in persistent disease, while TRBV20-1 and TRBJ2-1 were favored in newly diagnosed disease. Lower TCR Shannon entropy and fewer highly expanded clones were observed in persistent Graves' disease patients than in newly diagnosed patients, which suggested clonal expansion. The small sample size was acknowledged by the authors as a limitation that may reduce accuracy. Because the primary lesion, thyroid tissue, could not be accessed, the study looked at peripheral blood alone. Sequencing and analysis were restricted to the TCR beta chain. Persistent patients shared more public clonotypes among themselves (approximately 2,500) than newly diagnosed patients did (approximately 970).

The CDR3, from cysteine to phenylalanine, totals 12 residues. The CDR3 DNA has 36 bases and is translated from base 1. Trimming takes 10 bases from V and 7 bases from J, and the germline ends sit 14 bases apart. CDR1 and CDR2 were assigned from the germline V gene as ENHRY and SYGVKD. Concerning this clonotype: Its binding antigen is unknown. Base quality data are lacking; no much larger clone is found one base away.

The meaning of the sample's time point label: persistent/refractory GD, antithyroid drugs over 5 years with positive TRAb. RNA was extracted from PBMCs in TRIzol for both TCR sequencing and RNA sequencing. The diagnosis of Graves' disease followed American Thyroid Association guidelines. The patients came from an endocrinology department in Xi'an, China. From each patient, around 9 milliliters of peripheral blood was collected into an EDTA anticoagulant tube. Ficoll Paque Plus density gradient separation was used to isolate PBMCs, and no further T cell sorting was performed. RNA quality was checked with an Agilent 2100 Bioanalyzer and agarose gel, and concentration with a NanoDrop 2000. Receptor libraries were prepared by multiplex PCR. The sequencer listed for this sample is Illumina HiSeq 4000. iRepertoire HTBI primers and Arm-PCR amplification of CDR3 regions were used to construct TCR beta libraries. Before sequencing, the PCR products underwent gel purification. The source study handled its data this way. Gene usage analysis of CDR3 amino acid clonotypes used the 60 to 75 TRBV and some 13 TRBJ segments found across samples. COPE and FqMerger were used to merge filtered high-quality paired reads into contigs. BLAST was used to align contigs to IMGT TRBV, TRBD and TRBJ reference genes, and CDR3 was defined according to IMGT. Any clonotype with a frequency above 0.1% was counted as a highly expanded clone. Shannon entropy served as the measure of repertoire diversity, while the Gini coefficient captured V-J evenness. Public clonotypes were defined as clonotypes shared by more than one individual. Using fastp at Q25 and MiXCR, TCRdb reprocessed the public reads and kept productive beta chains. When rows share a CDR3 protein, they turn into one entry using the most common DNA and genes. The V and J calls were determined by TCRdb, not by the authors. The sample contains about 470,000 distinct CDR3 sequences, 20% of them found a single time. The ten largest clones represent under 9% of the sample.

Sequencing was performed on peripheral blood mononuclear cells (PBMCs), taken when the disease was refractory, from a patient treated with antithyroid drugs. The V and J genes are TRBV10-3 and TRBJ2-1; the D gene could be either TRBD1 or TRBD2, each agreeing at 5 bases. The receptor was isolated from a female donor with Graves disease. The nucleotides read TGTGCCACCGGGGCATTACTTAATGAGCAGTTCTTC. This yields the protein CATGALLNEQFF.